Below, one T cell receptor (beta chain) is given with its context. What it recognizes is unknown. The repertoire was sequenced with immunoSEQ multiplex PCR; TCRdb's copy has only in-frame clones and lacks some. The sample has roughly 2.1 million clones; just over 90% are singletons. These data come from a study of shared clonotypes between healthy human individuals. The study, taken as a whole, reports: Among donors, clonotype sharing was expected to be affected by sequencing depth.

It was CD45RO-negative cells, positively selected for CCR7, that made up naive CD8 cells, with terminally differentiated effector memory CD45RA+ cells excluded. This CDR3 contains 14 residues. From germline, CDR1 is LNHDA and CDR2 SQIVND (reference sequence). The V gene lost 10 bases and the J gene lost 0 bases, with 13 bases spanning the gap. The V gene is TRBV19, the J gene TRBJ1-3, with D uncertain. Sequences were obtained from naive CD8+ T cells from PBMCs. This TCR was recovered from a man aged 18 to 30 in good health. Some clones in this sample may be carry-over from other donors' samples. CDR3 nucleotide sequence: TGTGCCATCGGACCGGGTGACTCTGGAAACACCATATATTTT. It translates to CAIGPGDSGNTIYF.